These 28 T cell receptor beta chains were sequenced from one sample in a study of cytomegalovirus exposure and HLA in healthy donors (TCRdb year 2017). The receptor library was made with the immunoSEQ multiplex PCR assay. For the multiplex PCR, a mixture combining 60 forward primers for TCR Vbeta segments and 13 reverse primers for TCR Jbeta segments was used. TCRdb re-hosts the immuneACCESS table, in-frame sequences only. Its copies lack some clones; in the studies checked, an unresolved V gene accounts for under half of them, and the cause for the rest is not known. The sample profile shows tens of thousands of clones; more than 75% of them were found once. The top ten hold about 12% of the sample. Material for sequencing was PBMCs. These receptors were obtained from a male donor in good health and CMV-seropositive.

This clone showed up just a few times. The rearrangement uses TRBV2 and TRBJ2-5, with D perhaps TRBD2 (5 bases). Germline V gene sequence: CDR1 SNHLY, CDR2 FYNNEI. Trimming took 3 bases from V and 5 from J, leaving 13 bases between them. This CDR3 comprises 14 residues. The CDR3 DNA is TGTGCCAGCAGTGATTTTCTAGCTCATGAGACCCAGTACTTC. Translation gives CASSDFLAHETQYF.

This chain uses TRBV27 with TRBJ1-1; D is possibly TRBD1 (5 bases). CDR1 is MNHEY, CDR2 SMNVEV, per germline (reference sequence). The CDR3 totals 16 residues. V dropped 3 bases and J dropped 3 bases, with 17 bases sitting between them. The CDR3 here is CASSLGRGQVYTEAFF. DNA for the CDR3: TGTGCCAGCAGTTTGGGGAGGGGCCAGGTTTACACTGAAGCTTTCTTT.

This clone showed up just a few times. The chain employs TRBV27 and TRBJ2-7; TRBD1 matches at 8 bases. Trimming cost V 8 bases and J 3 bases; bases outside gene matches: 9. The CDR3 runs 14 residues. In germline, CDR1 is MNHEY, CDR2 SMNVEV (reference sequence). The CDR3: CASWDATGDYEQYF. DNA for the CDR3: TGTGCCAGCTGGGACGCGACAGGGGACTACGAGCAGTACTTC.

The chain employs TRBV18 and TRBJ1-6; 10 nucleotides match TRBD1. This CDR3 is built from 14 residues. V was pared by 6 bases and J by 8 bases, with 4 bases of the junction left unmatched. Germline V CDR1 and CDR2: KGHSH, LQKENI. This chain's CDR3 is CASSPGTGDSPLHF. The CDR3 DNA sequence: TGTGCCAGCTCCCCGGGGACAGGGGATTCACCCCTCCACTTT.

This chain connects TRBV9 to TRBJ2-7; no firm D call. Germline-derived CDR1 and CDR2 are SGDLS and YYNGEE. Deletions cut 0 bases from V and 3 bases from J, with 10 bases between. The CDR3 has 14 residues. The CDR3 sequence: CASSVDSTHYEQYF. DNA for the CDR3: TGTGCCAGCAGCGTAGATTCAACTCACTACGAGCAGTACTTC.

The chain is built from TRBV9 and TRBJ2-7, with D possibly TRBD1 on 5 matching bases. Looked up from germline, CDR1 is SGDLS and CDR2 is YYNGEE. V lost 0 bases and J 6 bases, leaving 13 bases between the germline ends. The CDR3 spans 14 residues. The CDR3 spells CASSVVDSSSEQYF. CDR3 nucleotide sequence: TGTGCCAGCAGCGTAGTCGACAGTTCCAGCGAGCAGTACTTC.

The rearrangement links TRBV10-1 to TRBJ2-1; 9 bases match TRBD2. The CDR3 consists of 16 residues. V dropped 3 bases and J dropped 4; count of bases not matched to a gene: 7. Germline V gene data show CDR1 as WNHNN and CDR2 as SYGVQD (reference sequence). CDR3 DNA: TGCGCCAGCAGTGAAGGTAGCGGGAGTAGATACAATGAGCAGTTCTTC. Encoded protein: CASSEGSGSRYNEQFF.

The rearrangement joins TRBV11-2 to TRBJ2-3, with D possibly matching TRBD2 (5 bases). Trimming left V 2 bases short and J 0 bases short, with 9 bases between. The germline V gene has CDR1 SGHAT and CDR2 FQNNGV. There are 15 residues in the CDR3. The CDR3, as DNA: TGTGCCAGCAGCTTACCGGGGAAAAGCACAGATACGCAGTATTTT. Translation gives CASSLPGKSTDTQYF.

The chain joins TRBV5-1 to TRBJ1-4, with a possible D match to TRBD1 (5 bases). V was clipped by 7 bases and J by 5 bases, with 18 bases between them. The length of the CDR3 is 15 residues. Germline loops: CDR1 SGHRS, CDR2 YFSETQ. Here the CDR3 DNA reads TGCGCCAGCTCGGCCGGGCAGGGAAAGAATGAAAAACTGTTTTTT. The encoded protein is CASSAGQGKNEKLFF.

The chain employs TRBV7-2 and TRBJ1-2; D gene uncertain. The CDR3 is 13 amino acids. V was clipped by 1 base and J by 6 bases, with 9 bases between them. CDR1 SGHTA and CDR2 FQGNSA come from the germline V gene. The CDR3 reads CASSLGGVNGYTF. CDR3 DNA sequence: TGTGCCAGCAGCTTAGGCGGAGTTAATGGCTACACCTTC.

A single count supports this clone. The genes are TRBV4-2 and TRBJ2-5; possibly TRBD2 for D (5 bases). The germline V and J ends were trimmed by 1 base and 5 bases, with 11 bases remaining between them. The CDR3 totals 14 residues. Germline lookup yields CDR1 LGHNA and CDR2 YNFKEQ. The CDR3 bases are TGTGCCAGCAGCCAAGGCACTAGTTTGGAGACCCAGTACTTC. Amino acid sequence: CASSQGTSLETQYF.

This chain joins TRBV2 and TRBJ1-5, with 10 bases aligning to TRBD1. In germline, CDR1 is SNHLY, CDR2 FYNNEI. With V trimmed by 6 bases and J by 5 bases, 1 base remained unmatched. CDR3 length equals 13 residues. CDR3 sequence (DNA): TGTGCCAGCAGCGACAGGGGGCATCAGCCCCAGCATTTT. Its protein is CASSDRGHQPQHF.

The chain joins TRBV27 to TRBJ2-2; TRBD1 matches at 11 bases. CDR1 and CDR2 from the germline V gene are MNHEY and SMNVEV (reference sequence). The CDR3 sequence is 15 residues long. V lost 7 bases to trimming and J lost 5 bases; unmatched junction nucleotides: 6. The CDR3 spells CASTKGTGGTGELFF. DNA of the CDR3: TGTGCCAGCACCAAAGGGACAGGGGGGACCGGGGAGCTGTTTTTT.

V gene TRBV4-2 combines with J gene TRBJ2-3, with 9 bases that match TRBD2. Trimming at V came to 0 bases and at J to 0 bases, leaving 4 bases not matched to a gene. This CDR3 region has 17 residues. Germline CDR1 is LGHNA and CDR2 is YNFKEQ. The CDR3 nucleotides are TGTGCCAGCAGCCAAGAAATAGCGGGGGATAGCACAGATACGCAGTATTTT. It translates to CASSQEIAGDSTDTQYF.

The CDR3 DNA reads TGTGCCAGTAGTAGGCCAGGGGTCCTTAATTCACCCCTCCACTTT. Translating it yields CASSRPGVLNSPLHF. The chain has TRBV19 and TRBJ1-6; weak D call: TRBD1 (6 bases). The germline V gene encodes CDR1 LNHDA and CDR2 SQIVND (reference sequence). The CDR3 is made up of 15 amino acids. Between the trimmed V and J ends, which lost 4 bases and 6 bases, there was a span of 13 bases.

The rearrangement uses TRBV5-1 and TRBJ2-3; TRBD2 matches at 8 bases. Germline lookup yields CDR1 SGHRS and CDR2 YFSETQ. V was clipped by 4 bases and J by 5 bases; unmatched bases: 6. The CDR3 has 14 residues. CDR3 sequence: CASSQGLVVDTQYF. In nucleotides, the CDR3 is TGCGCCAGCAGCCAGGGACTAGTTGTAGATACGCAGTATTTT.

The chain's CDR3 is CASSFTVSYEQYF. DNA of the CDR3: TGCGCCAGCAGCTTTACTGTCTCCTACGAGCAGTACTTC. The chain joins TRBV5-1 to TRBJ2-7; D is unresolved. CDR3 length: 13 residues. Per the germline V gene, CDR1 is SGHRS and CDR2 is YFSETQ. Deletions cut 2 bases from V and 0 bases from J, with 6 bases between.

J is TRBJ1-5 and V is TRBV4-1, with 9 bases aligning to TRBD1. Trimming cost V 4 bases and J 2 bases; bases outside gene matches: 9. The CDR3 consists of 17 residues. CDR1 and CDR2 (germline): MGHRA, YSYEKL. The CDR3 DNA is TGCGCCAGCAGCCCCATACCGGGACAGGGCGGCAATCAGCCCCAGCATTTT. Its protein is CASSPIPGQGGNQPQHF.

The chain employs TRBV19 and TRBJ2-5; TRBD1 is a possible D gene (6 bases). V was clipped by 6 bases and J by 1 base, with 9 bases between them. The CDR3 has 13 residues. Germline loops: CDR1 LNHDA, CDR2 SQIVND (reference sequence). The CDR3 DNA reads TGTGCCAGTAGCAGCAGGGGCCAAGAGACCCAGTACTTC. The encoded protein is CASSSRGQETQYF.

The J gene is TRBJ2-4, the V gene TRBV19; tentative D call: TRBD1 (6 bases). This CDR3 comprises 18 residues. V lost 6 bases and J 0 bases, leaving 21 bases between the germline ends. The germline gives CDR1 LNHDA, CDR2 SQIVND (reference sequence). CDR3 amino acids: CASSNRVEKKGAKNIQYF. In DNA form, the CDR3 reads TGTGCCAGTAGCAACAGGGTTGAAAAGAAAGGAGCCAAAAACATTCAGTACTTC.

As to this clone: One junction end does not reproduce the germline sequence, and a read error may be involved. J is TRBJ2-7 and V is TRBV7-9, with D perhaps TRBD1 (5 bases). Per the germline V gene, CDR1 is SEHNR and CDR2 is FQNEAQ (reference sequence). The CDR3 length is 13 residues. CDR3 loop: CASDLGPSSEQYF. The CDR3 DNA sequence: TGTGCCAGCGATTTGGGGCCGTCCTCCGAGCAGTACTTC.

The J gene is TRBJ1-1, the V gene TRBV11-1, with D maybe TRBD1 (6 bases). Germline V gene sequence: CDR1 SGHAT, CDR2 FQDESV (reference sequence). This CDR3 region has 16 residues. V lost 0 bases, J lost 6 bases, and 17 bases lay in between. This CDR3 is CASSLARTVSTPEAFF. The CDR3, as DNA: TGTGCCAGCAGCTTAGCTAGGACAGTCTCTACCCCTGAAGCTTTCTTT.

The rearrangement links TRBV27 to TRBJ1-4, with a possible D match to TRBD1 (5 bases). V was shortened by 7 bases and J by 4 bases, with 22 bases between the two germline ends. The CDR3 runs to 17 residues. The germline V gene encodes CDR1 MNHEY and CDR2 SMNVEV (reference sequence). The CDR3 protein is CASKMGTWEGVNEKLFF. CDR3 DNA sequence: TGTGCCAGCAAAATGGGGACTTGGGAGGGAGTTAATGAAAAACTGTTTTTT.

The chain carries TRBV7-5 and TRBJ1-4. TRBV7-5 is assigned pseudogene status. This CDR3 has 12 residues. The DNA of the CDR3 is TGTGCCAGCAGCGCGGATAATGAAAAACTGTTTTTT. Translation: CASSADNEKLFF.

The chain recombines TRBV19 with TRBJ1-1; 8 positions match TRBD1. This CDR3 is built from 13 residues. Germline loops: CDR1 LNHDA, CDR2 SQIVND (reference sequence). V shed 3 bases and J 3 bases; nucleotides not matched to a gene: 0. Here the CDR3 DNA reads TGTGCCAGTAGTATGGACAGGGACACTGAAGCTTTCTTT. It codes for CASSMDRDTEAFF.

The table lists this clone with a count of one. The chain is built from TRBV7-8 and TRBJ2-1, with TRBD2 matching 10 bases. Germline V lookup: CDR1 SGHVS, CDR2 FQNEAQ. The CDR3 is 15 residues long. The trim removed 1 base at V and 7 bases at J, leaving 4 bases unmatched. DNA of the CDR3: TGTGCCAGCAGCTTAGAGGTTAGCGGGGGGAATGAGCAGTTCTTC. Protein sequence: CASSLEVSGGNEQFF.

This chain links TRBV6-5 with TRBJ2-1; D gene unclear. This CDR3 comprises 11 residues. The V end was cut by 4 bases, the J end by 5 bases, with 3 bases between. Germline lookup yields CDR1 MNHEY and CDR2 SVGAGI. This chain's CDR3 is CASSSNNEQFF. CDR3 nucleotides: TGTGCCAGCAGTTCCAACAATGAGCAGTTCTTC.

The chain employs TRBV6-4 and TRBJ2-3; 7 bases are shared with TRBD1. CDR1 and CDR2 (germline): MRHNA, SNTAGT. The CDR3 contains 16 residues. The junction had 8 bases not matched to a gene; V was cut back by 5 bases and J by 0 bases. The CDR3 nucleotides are TGTGCCAGCAGTCGCTCCGGGACAGCTAGCACAGATACGCAGTATTTT. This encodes CASSRSGTASTDTQYF.